These 19 T cell receptor beta chains were all obtained from the same sample, sequenced in a study of response to subunit inactivated influenza vaccine. TCRdb independently ran MiXCR on the RT-PCR reads; one entry per CDR3 protein. The repertoire holds 500,000 to 700,000 distinct CDR3 sequences, with roughly a quarter as singletons. The data were also submitted as part of a second study, on T cells expressing NK-cell markers. As reported in that work: Generation of TCR beta cDNA was performed by 5'RACE template switching incorporating UMIs.

The sample here was CD4+ T cells sorted from PBMCs, taken 11 to 12 days after vaccination. These receptors all stem from a man aged 50 to 59 who received an inactivated influenza vaccine.

V is TRBV11-2 and J is TRBJ1-2, with 8 nucleotides matching TRBD1. The CDR3 sequence is 14 residues long. With 5 bases clipped from V and 12 bases from J, the junction kept 14 bases outside the gene matches. Germline V CDR1 and CDR2: SGHAT, FQNNGV. DNA for the CDR3: TGTGCCAGCAGCCCAGGGGGCCGGCTTGGGGGTCACACCTTC. Translation: CASSPGGRLGGHTF.

The chain joins TRBV20-1 to TRBJ1-1, with D perhaps TRBD1 (6 bases). The CDR3 length is 15 residues. The V gene's germline CDR1 is DFQATT and CDR2 SNEGSKA (reference sequence). V was clipped by 2 bases and J by 0 bases, with 13 bases between them. CDR3 DNA: TGCAGTGCTAGACGGTCGGGACACATGAACACTGAAGCTTTCTTT. It yields the protein CSARRSGHMNTEAFF.

CDR3 loop: CASSQDGRRIGFEKLFF. The CDR3 DNA sequence: TGTGCCAGCAGCCAAGACGGACGGAGGATAGGCTTTGAAAAACTGTTTTTT. The rearrangement joins TRBV4-2 to TRBJ1-4; no clear D. The CDR3 loop spans 17 amino acids. V was cut by 0 bases and J by 7 bases, with 18 bases left in between. The germline CDR1 and CDR2 sequences are LGHNA and YNFKEQ.

This clonotype was detected ten times or more. This chain uses TRBV29-1 with TRBJ2-3; the match to TRBD1 covers 9 bases. This CDR3 comprises 14 residues. Germline assignment: CDR1 SQVTM and CDR2 ANQGSEA. As DNA, the CDR3 is TGCAGTGGAACAGGGGGCGCGGGCACAGATACGCAGTATTTT. Protein product: CSGTGGAGTDTQYF.

The chain couples TRBV3-1 to TRBJ2-3; 10 bases match TRBD1. V lost 0 bases to trimming and J lost 7 bases; unmatched junction nucleotides: 7. The CDR3 extends over 16 amino acids. Germline-derived CDR1 and CDR2 are LGHDT and YNNKEL (reference sequence). The CDR3 DNA follows: TGTGCCAGCAGCCAAGAGGCGACAGGGGGCTCAAATACGCAGTATTTT. As protein: CASSQEATGGSNTQYF.

This clonotype was detected a few times. This chain uses TRBV5-6 with TRBJ1-5; a possible D gene is TRBD1 (5 bases). CDR1 is SGHDT and CDR2 is YYEEEE in the germline V gene. The CDR3 is 19 residues long. V lost 2 bases and J 2 bases, leaving 23 bases between the germline ends. The CDR3 DNA sequence: TGTGCCAGCAGCTTATCATCCGCGTGGGGGATTGCGGGCAATCAGCCCCAGCATTTT. Amino acids: CASSLSSAWGIAGNQPQHF.

This clonotype was detected a few times. The chain is built from TRBV2 and TRBJ2-3; the match to TRBD2 covers 9 bases. V trimming: 4 bases; J trimming: 6 bases; junction bases outside the gene matches: 11. CDR3 length equals 16 residues. Germline CDR1 SNHLY, CDR2 FYNNEI. CDR3 DNA: TGTGCCAGCAGTGCCGAGACTAGCGGTTTTGGGGATACGCAGTATTTT. It codes for CASSAETSGFGDTQYF.

The CDR3 DNA is TGTGCCAGCAGTGAAGAGACAGCAAATTCACCCCTCCACTTT. Protein product: CASSEETANSPLHF. The chain joins TRBV6-1 to TRBJ1-6; a possible D gene is TRBD1 (5 bases). Germline-derived CDR1 and CDR2 are MNHNS and SASEGT. The CDR3 spans 14 residues. Trimming removed 1 base at V and 7 bases at J, with 8 bases between.

In its sample, this clonotype was seen a few times. V gene TRBV7-9 combines with J gene TRBJ2-7; D not resolved. Trimming removed 5 bases from V and 2 bases from J, with 16 bases in between. The CDR3 covers 15 residues. CDR1 and CDR2 (germline): SEHNR, FQNEAQ (reference sequence). The CDR3 protein is CASSPPPKPPYEQYF. DNA for the CDR3: TGTGCCAGCAGCCCTCCTCCCAAACCCCCCTACGAGCAGTACTTC.

The rearrangement links TRBV12-3 or TRBV12-4 to TRBJ1-1, with 9 bases that match TRBD1. There are 15 residues in the CDR3. Losses at the gene ends were 5 bases for V and 1 base for J; bases not matched to a gene: 5. Here the CDR3 reads CASSPRTGANTEAFF. The CDR3 bases are TGTGCCAGCAGTCCCCGGACAGGGGCGAACACTGAAGCTTTCTTT.

This clonotype was picked up a small number of times. This rearrangement joins TRBV5-6 to TRBJ2-5; the D is unclear. CDR1 and CDR2 (germline): SGHDT, YYEEEE. CDR3 size: 14 residues. V lost 6 bases and J lost 2, with 14 bases in between. The CDR3 reads CASTPSLGQETQYF. In DNA, the CDR3 is TGTGCCAGCACCCCCTCACTGGGACAAGAGACCCAGTACTTC.

This clonotype was found many times. The rearrangement joins TRBV29-1 to TRBJ2-5; 8 bases map to TRBD1. The germline V gene has CDR1 SQVTM and CDR2 ANQGSEA. CDR3 length: 14 residues. The V and J ends lost 5 bases and 5 bases, in that order; junction bases with no gene match: 10. CDR3 amino acids: CSVYGTGVEETQYF. The DNA of the CDR3 is TGCAGCGTTTACGGGACAGGAGTTGAGGAGACCCAGTACTTC.

The chain links TRBV7-9 to TRBJ2-7; tentatively, D is TRBD1 or TRBD2 (5 bases each). The CDR3 consists of 14 residues. CDR1 and CDR2 from the germline V gene are SEHNR and FQNEAQ (reference sequence). Trimming pared 8 bases from V and 2 bases from J, leaving 16 bases between. The CDR3 spells CASSPRDPAYEQYF. For the CDR3, the DNA is TGTGCCAGCTCACCTAGGGACCCAGCCTACGAGCAGTACTTC.

This clonotype was observed a handful of times. The rearrangement links TRBV5-6 to TRBJ1-6; a weak D match, TRBD1 (5 bases). The germline V and J ends were trimmed by 4 bases and 6 bases, with 11 bases remaining between them. Germline V gene data show CDR1 as SGHDT and CDR2 as YYEEEE. The CDR3 is 14 amino acids. CDR3 sequence: CASSPGLTNSPLHF. CDR3 in DNA: TGTGCCAGCAGCCCGGGACTGACTAATTCACCCCTCCACTTT.

This chain connects TRBV29-1 to TRBJ2-7, with D tentatively TRBD1 (5 bases). V was clipped by 4 bases and J by 2 bases, with 15 bases between them. The germline CDR1 and CDR2 sequences are SQVTM and ANQGSEA. The CDR3 covers 14 residues. The CDR3 sequence: CSVAGRVGPYEQYF. The CDR3 DNA reads TGCAGCGTTGCGGGCAGGGTTGGGCCCTACGAGCAGTACTTC.

This clonotype has only a few counts. The V call is TRBV12-3 or TRBV12-4, the J call TRBJ2-7; 12 nucleotides align to TRBD2. CDR3 length: 17 amino acids. V was clipped by 2 bases and J by 7 bases; unmatched bases: 12. CDR3 in DNA: TGTGCCAGCAGTTTATGGTTGACTAGCGGGAGTCTGCGAGAGCAGTACTTC. Translation gives CASSLWLTSGSLREQYF.

This clonotype was detected only a few times. This chain links TRBV11-2 with TRBJ2-5; D is possibly TRBD2 (5 bases). The germline gives CDR1 SGHAT, CDR2 FQNNGV. V was clipped by 0 bases and J by 4 bases, with 12 bases between them. This CDR3 contains 15 residues. CDR3 in DNA: TGTGCCAGCAGCTTAGATCGTGTGGGAGTAGAGACCCAGTACTTC. Translation gives CASSLDRVGVETQYF.

The gene calls are TRBV29-1 and TRBJ2-1; possibly TRBD1 or TRBD2 for D (6 bases each). Germline V gives CDR1 SQVTM, CDR2 ANQGSEA. The CDR3 spans 12 residues. V shed 6 bases and J shed 8 bases, with 14 bases lying between them. CDR3 nucleotides: TGCAGCGTCACCGGGGGCCTATATGAGCAGTTCTTC. Its translation is CSVTGGLYEQFF.

The rearrangement uses TRBV30 and TRBJ2-7, with TRBD1 matching 9 bases. The V gene end was trimmed by 8 bases and the J gene end by 0 bases; junction bases not matched to a gene: 5. The CDR3 runs to 13 residues. Germline values: CDR1 GTSNPN, CDR2 SVGIG (reference sequence). CDR3 loop: CAAGTGLSYEQYF. The CDR3 DNA reads TGTGCCGCCGGGACAGGGCTCTCCTACGAGCAGTACTTC.